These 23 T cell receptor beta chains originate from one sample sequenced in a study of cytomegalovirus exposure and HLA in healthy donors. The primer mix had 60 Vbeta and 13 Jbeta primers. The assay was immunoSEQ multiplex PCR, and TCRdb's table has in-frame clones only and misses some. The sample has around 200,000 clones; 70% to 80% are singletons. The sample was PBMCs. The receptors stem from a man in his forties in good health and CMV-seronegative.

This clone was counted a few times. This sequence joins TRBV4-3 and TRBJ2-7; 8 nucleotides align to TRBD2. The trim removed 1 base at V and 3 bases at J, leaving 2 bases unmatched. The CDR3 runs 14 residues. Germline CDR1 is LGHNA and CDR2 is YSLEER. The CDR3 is CASSQGSGGYEQYF. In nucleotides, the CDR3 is TGCGCCAGCAGCCAAGGGAGCGGGGGCTACGAGCAGTACTTC.

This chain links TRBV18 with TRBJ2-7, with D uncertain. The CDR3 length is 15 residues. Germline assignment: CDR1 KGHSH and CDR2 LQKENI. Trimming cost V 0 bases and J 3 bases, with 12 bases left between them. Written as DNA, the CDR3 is TGTGCCAGCTCACCACCATCCGACCAGGACTACGAGCAGTACTTC. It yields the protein CASSPPSDQDYEQYF.

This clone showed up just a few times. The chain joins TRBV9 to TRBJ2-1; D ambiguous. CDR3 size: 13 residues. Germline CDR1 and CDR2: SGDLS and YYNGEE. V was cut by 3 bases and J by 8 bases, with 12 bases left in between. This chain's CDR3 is CASSDYPIDEQFF. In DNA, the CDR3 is TGTGCCAGCAGCGACTACCCCATAGATGAGCAGTTCTTC.

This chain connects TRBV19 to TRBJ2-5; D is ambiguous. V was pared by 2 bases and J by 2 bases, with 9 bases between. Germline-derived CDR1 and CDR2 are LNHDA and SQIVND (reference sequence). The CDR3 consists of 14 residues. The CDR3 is CASSISGPQETQYF. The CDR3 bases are TGTGCCAGTAGTATAAGTGGGCCTCAAGAGACCCAGTACTTC.

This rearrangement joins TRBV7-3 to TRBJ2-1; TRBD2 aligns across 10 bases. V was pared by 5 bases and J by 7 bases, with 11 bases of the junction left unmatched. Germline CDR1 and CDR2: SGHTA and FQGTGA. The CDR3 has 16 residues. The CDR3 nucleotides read TGTGCCAGCAGCCCTCAGGGACTAGCGCAGAGGAATGAGCAGTTCTTC. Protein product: CASSPQGLAQRNEQFF.

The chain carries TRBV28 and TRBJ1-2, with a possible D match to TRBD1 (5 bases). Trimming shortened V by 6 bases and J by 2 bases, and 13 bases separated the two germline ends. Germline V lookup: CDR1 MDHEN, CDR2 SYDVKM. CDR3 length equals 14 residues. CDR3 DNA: TGTGCCAGCAGCGCCCGCCCAGGGAACTATGGCTACACCTTC. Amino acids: CASSARPGNYGYTF.

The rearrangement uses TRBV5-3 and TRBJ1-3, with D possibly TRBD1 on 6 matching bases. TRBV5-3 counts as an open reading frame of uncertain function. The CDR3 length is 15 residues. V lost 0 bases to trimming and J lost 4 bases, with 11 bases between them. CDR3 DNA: TGTGCCAGAAGCTTGGCCAGGGGTGCCGGAAACACCATATATTTT. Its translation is CARSLARGAGNTIYF.

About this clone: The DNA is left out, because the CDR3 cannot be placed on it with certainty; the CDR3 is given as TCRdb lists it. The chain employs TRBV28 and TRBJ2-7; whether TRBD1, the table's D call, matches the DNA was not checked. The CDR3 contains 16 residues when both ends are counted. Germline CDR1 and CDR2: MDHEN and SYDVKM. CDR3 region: CASSSSPGSQDFWQYF.

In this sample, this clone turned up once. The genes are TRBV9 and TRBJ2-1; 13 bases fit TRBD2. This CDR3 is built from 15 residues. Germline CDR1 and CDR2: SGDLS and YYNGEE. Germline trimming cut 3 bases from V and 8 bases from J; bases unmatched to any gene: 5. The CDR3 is CASSAMGTSGDEQFF. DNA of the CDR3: TGTGCCAGCAGCGCGATGGGGACTAGCGGGGATGAGCAGTTCTTC.

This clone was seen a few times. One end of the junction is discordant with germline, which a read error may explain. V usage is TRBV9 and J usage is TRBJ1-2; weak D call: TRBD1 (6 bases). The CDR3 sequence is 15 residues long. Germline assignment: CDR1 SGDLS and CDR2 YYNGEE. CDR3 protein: CASSVTRGGGYGYTF. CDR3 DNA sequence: TGTGCCAGCAGCGTAACCCGGGGGGGCGGGTATGGTTACACCTTC.

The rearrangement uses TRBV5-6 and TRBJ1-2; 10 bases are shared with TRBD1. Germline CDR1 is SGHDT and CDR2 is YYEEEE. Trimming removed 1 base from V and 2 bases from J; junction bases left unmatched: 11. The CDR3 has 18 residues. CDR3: CASSLYLTGGGPNYGYTF. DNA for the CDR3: TGTGCCAGCAGCTTGTACCTGACAGGGGGCGGACCGAACTATGGCTACACCTTC.

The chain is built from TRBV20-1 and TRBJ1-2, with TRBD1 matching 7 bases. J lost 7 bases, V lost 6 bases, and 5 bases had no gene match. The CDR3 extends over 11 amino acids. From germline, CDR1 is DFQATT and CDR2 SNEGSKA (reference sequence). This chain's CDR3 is CSANYRGGYTF. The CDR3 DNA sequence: TGCAGTGCCAACTACAGGGGTGGCTACACCTTC.

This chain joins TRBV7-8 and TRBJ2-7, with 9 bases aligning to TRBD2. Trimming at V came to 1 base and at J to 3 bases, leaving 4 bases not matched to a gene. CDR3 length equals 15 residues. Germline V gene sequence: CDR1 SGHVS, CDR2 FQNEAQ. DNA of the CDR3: TGTGCCAGCAGCTTAGAGGGTAGCGGGAGCTACGAGCAGTACTTC. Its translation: CASSLEGSGSYEQYF.

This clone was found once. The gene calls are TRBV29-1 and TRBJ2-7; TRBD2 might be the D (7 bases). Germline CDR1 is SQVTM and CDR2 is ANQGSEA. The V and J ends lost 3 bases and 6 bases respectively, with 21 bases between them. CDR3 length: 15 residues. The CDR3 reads CSVEFGGGRALEQYF. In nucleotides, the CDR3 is TGCAGCGTTGAGTTTGGAGGGGGGAGGGCCCTCGAGCAGTACTTC.

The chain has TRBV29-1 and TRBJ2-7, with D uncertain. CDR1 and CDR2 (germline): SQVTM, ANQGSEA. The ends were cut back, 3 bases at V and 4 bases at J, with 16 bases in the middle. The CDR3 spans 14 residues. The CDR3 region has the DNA TGCAGCGTTGATTCTCGGTCCGAGCCTTACGAGCAGTACTTC. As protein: CSVDSRSEPYEQYF.

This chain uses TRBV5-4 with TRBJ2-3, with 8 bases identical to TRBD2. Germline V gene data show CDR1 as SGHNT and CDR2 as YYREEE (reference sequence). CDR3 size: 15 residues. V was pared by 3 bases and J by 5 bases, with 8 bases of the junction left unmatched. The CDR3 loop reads CASSWTGGPRDTQYF. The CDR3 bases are TGTGCCAGCAGCTGGACGGGAGGGCCCCGAGATACGCAGTATTTT.

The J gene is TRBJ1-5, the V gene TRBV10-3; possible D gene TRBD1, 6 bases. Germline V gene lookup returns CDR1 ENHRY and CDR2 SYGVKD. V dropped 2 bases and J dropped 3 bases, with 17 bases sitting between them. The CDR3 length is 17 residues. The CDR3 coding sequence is TGTGCCATCAGTGAGACCCGCCAGGGGCTCAACAATCAGCCCCAGCATTTT. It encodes CAISETRQGLNNQPQHF.

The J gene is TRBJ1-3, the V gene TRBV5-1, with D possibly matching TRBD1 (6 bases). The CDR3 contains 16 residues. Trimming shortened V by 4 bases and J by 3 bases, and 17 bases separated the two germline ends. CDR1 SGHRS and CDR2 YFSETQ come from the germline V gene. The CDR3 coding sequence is TGCGCCAGCAGCGGTGGGCAGGGGACGATTGGAAACACCATATATTTT. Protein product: CASSGGQGTIGNTIYF.

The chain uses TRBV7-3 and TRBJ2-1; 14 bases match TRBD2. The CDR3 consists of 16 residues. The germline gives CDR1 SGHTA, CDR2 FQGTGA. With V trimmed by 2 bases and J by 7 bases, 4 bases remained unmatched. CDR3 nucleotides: TGTGCCAGCAGCTTATCAAGGACTAGCGGGAGGAATGAGCAGTTCTTC. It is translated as CASSLSRTSGRNEQFF.

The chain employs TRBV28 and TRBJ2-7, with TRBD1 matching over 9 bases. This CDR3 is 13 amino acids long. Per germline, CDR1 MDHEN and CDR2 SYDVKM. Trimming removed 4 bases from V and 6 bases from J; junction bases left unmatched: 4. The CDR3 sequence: CASSWGQGVEQYF. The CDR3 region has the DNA TGTGCCAGCAGTTGGGGACAGGGCGTCGAGCAGTACTTC. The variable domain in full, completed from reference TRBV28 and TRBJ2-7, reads DVKVTQSSRYLVKRTGEKVFLECVQDMDHENMFWYRQDPGLGLRLIYFSYDVKMKEKGDIPEGYSVSREKKERFSLILESASTNQTSMYLCASSWGQGVEQYFGPGTRLTVT.

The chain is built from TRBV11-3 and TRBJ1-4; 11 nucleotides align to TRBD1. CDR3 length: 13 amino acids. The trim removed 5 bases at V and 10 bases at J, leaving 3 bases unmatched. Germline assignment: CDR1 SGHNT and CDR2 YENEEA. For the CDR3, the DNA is TGTGCCAGCAGCCTCGGGACAGGGGGAAAACTGTTTTTT. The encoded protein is CASSLGTGGKLFF. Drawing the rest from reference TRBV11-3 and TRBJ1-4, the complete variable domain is EAGVVQSPRYKIIEKKQPVAFWCNPISGHNTLYWYLQNLGQGPELLIRYENEEAVDDSQLPKDRFSAERLKGVDSTLKIQPAELGDSAVYLCASSLGTGGKLFFGSGTQLSVL.

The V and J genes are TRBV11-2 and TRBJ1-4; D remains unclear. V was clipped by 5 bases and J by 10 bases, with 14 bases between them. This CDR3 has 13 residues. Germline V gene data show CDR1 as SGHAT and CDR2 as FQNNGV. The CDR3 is CASSPPGIGKLFF. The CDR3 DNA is TGTGCCAGCAGCCCCCCGGGTATAGGAAAACTGTTTTTT.

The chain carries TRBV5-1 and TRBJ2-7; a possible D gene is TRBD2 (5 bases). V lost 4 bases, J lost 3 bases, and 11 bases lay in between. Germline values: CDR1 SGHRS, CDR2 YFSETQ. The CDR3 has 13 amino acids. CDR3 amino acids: CASSRGTGYEQYF. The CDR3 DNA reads TGCGCCAGCAGCCGGGGTACTGGCTACGAGCAGTACTTC.